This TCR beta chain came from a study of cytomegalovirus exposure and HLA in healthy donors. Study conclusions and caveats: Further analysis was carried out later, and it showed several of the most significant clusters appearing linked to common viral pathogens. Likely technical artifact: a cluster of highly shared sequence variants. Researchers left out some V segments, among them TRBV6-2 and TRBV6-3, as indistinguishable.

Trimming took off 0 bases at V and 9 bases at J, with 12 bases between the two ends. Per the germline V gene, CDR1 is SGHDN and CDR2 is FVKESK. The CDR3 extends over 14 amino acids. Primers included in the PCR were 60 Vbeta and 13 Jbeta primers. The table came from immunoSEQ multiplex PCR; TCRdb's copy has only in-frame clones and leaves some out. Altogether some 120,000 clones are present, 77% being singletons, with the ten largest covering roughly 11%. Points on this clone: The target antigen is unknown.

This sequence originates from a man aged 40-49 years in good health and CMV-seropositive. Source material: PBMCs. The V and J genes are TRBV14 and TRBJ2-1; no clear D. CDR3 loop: CASSQDLHRPEQFF. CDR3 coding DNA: TGTGCCAGCAGCCAAGATCTGCACAGACCTGAGCAGTTCTTC.